The entry below gives a single T cell receptor beta chain sequence along with its context. The sample comes from a study of blood T cell repertoires in COVID-19. Study overall: T cells, B-cell-depleted T cells, or PBMCs provided the cDNA or gDNA that served as material.

Those enrolled, adults aged about 18 to 89 years, came from about two dozen US areas. V was pared by 6 bases and J by 2 bases, with 7 bases of the junction left unmatched. This CDR3 is 15 amino acids long. Germline lookup yields CDR1 WSHSY and CDR2 SAAADI. In the source study's methods: For nucleated cells, counts were estimated from reference gene primer amplification. Clones were read by immunoSEQ multiplex PCR, and TCRdb kept only the in-frame ones, dropping some. V, J and clone size were drawn from that table, and D and trimming were deduced from the DNA. The sample has 170,000 or so clones; 87% are singletons.

The clonotype comes from a woman in her 50s who had recovered from COVID-19. Sequencing used PBMCs or T cells enriched from blood (not recorded which). V gene TRBV10-2 combines with J gene TRBJ2-7; 10 bases align to TRBD2. Here the CDR3 reads CASRTSSGRPYEQYF. The CDR3 region has the DNA TGCGCCAGCAGAACCTCTAGCGGGAGACCCTACGAGCAGTACTTC.